This TCR beta chain was recovered during a study of blood T cell repertoires in COVID-19. Using immunoSEQ multiplex PCR, the repertoire was profiled, and TCRdb retains in-frame clones only, with some absent. The repertoire holds some 100,000 clones, with more than 70% as singletons. With 3 bases clipped from V and 6 bases from J, the junction kept 6 bases outside the gene matches. CDR1 LGHDT and CDR2 YNNKEL come from the germline V gene (reference sequence). CDR3 length: 15 residues. J is TRBJ1-4 and V is TRBV3-1 (or the pseudogene TRBV3-2); 8 bases match TRBD1. This TCR came from a woman older than 75 with active COVID-19. Sequenced: peripheral blood. CDR3 nucleotide sequence: TGTGCCAGCAGCCAGGACTCGGGACAGGATGAAAAACTGTTTTTT. It yields the protein CASSQDSGQDEKLFF.